This TCR beta chain is drawn from a study of blood T cell repertoires in COVID-19 (dated by TCRdb to the early 2020s). As for the study more broadly: Collaborator samples came from the United States, Italy and Spain and covered acute and convalescent phases of COVID-19. Samples were obtained from the ongoing ImmuneRACE study (first 160 participants) and from 1,254 subjects provided by 6 global collaborators. The sample metadata nearly always contained a de-identified subject ID, COVID-19 status, age in years and sex. Deeply sampled blood TCRbeta repertoires from subjects exposed to, actively infected with, or recovered from COVID-19 were included in the dataset. The prospective study material was composed of cDNA or gDNA derived from T cells, B-cell-depleted T cells, or PBMCs. The repertoires were released in a freely available public database intended as a resource for research on the immune response to SARS-CoV-2. Where available, HLA class I and class II types were taken from metadata supplied by the sample provider and were not determined by assay-based typing. What the work shows at the level of the full study, not this receptor alone: The amount of clinical and demographic metadata varied by source and participant and was provided uncurated.

TCRbeta CDR3 regions were amplified from genomic DNA using the immunoSEQ Assay, a bias-controlled multiplex PCR. The paper's processing steps were these. Within the assay, amplification of reference gene primers was used to estimate how many nucleated cells each sample contained. Sequence reads were collapsed and filtered to measure the absolute abundance of every unique TCRbeta CDR3 rearrangement. Productive Simpson clonality was computed per sample as the square root of Simpson's diversity index over productive rearrangements. Held by TCRdb, this immuneACCESS table contains in-frame sequences only and omits some clones. Under half of the omission traces to an unresolved V gene where checked; the cause of the rest is unknown. That table furnishes V, J and clone size, whereas the DNA furnished D and trimming. The table for this sample lists more than 40,000 clones; 70% to 90% of them were counted only once. 10% to 15% of the sample is taken by the ten largest.

Collaborating institutions collected whole blood in K2EDTA tubes following their own protocols. Collaborator samples were shipped for TCRbeta analysis as frozen whole blood, isolated PBMCs, or DNA extracted from either sample type. The germline V end is reduced by 2 bases and the J end by 4 bases; junction bases left unmatched: 9. CDR1 and CDR2 are read off the germline V gene (reference sequence) as LGHDT and YNNKEL. From the cysteine through the phenylalanine, the CDR3 covers 16 amino acids. Just CDR3 DNA is preserved here, 48 bases in frame from base 1. As regards this clone: No antigen is known for it. No base quality values were provided; no much bigger clone lies one nucleotide off.

Sequenced sample: peripheral blood. The rearrangement joined TRBV3-1 (or the pseudogene TRBV3-2) to TRBJ2-5, and TRBD2 matches 8 of the central bases. The TCR comes from a man older than 75 with acute or convalescent COVID-19. The CDR3 protein: CASSQTHVAGGETQYF. The nucleotide sequence reads as follows: TGTGCCAGCAGCCAAACTCATGTGGCGGGGGGAGAGACCCAGTACTTC.